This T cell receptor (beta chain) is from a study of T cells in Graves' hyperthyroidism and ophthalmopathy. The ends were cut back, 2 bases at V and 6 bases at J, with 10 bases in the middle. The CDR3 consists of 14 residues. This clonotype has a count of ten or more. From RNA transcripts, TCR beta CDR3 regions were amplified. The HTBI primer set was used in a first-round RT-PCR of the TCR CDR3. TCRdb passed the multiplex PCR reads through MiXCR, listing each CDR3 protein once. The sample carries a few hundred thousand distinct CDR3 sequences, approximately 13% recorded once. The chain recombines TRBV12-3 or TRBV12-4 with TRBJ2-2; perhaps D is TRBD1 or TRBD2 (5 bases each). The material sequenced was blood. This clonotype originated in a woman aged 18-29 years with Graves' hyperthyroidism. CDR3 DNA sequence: TGTGCCAGCAGTTTAACGGGGCACGCCGGGGAGCTGTTTTTT. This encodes CASSLTGHAGELFF.